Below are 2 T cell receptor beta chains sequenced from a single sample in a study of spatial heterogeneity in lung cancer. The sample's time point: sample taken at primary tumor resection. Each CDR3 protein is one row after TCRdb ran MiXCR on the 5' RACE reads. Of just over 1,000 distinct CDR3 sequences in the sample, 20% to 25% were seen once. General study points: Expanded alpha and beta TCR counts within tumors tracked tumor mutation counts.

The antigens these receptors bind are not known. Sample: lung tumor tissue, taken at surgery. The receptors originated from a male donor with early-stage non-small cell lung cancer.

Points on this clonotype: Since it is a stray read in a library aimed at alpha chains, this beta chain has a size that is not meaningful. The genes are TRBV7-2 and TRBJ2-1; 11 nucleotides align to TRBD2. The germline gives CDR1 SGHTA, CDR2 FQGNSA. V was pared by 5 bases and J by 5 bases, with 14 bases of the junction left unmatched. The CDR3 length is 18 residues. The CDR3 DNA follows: TGTGCCAGCAGCCCATTTGCGGCTAGCGGGAGGACTAACAATGAGCAGTTCTTC. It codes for CASSPFAASGRTNNEQFF.

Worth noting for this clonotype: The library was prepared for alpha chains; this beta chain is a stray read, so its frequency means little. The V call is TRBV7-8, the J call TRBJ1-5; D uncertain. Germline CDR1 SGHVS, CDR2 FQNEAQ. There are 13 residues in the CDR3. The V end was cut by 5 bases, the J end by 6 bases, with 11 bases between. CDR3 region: CASSRMVAQPQHF. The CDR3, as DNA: TGTGCCAGCAGCCGGATGGTTGCTCAGCCCCAGCATTTT.